This record looks at one T cell receptor beta chain sequence and its context. The sample comes from a study of blood T cell repertoires in COVID-19. The wider study: T cells, B-cell-depleted T cells, or PBMCs provided the cDNA or gDNA that served as material.

The ends were cut back, 11 bases at V and 8 bases at J, with 15 bases in the middle. Germline loops: CDR1 MNHEY, CDR2 SVGAGI. The CDR3 totals 11 residues. Repertoires were generated with immunoSEQ multiplex PCR, while TCRdb's copy carries only in-frame clones and drops some. Of 65,000 or so clones listed, 75% to 90% are singletons. The chain couples TRBV6-5 to TRBJ1-2; TRBD1 is a possible D gene (6 bases). This receptor was obtained from a man aged 80 or over with acute or convalescent COVID-19. Sequenced input: peripheral blood. The CDR3 loop is CAAGAGAGYTF. Here the CDR3 DNA reads TGTGCCGCGGGGGCAGGGGCAGGCTACACCTTC.